What follows describes a single T cell receptor (beta chain). What it binds is unknown. V was trimmed by 2 bases and J by 5 bases, leaving 10 bases between them. This CDR3 has 14 residues. Germline CDR1 reads WNHNN; CDR2 reads SYGVQD (reference sequence). The source of the sample is a study of T cell responses to AZD1222 COVID-19 vaccine. Findings and caveats of the study: Clonal diversity was possibly underestimated, and the donors were mostly white British, with more females. Spike-specific TCR breadth rose after two AZD1222 doses, and depth rose as well.

Sequenced by immunoSEQ multiplex PCR; TCRdb stores in-frame clones only, minus some. The sample lists 85,000 to 100,000 clones; around 84% were seen once. Sequenced here: peripheral blood, sampled on day 0 of AZD1222 vaccination. The chain carries TRBV10-1 and TRBJ2-1; D uncertain. This receptor was obtained from an adult in good health. The CDR3 loop reads CASSEVNSDNEQFF. CDR3 bases: TGCGCCAGCAGTGAGGTCAATTCCGACAATGAGCAGTTCTTC.